This T cell receptor beta chain was sequenced during a study of blood T cell repertoires in COVID-19 (dated by TCRdb to 2020 to 2021). Looking at the study overall: Samples covering the acute and convalescent phases of COVID-19 were provided by collaborators in the United States, Italy and Spain. Where available, HLA class I and class II types were taken from metadata supplied by the sample provider and were not determined by assay-based typing. Sample metadata almost always included a de-identified subject ID, COVID-19 status, age in years and sex. Samples were obtained from the ongoing ImmuneRACE study (first 160 participants) and from some 1,200 subjects provided by 6 global collaborators. The repertoires were released in a freely available public database meant as a resource for research on the immune response to SARS-CoV-2. Subjects who had been exposed to COVID-19, were actively infected with it, or had recovered from it provided the deeply sampled blood TCRbeta repertoires that made up the dataset. The material from the prospective study consisted of cDNA or gDNA derived from T cells, B-cell-depleted T cells, or PBMCs. Overall results and qualifications from the work: Clinical and demographic metadata were provided uncurated, with the amount varying by source and participant.

TCRbeta CDR3 regions were amplified from genomic DNA by means of the immunoSEQ Assay, a bias-controlled multiplex PCR. In the source study's methods: The number of nucleated cells in each sample was estimated by amplification of reference gene primers within the assay. Sequence reads were collapsed and filtered to measure the absolute abundance of every unique TCRbeta CDR3 rearrangement. For each sample, productive Simpson clonality was calculated as the square root of Simpson's diversity index over productive rearrangements. TCRdb took this table from immuneACCESS and kept in-frame rearrangements with V and J called. Such tables lack part of the clones; where checked against another copy, unresolved V genes explain under half of the gap, and the rest is unexplained. That table gives V, J and clone size, and the DNA gave D and trimming. The sample data list around 220,000 clones, and about 88% of these were observed just once. Together, the top ten hold 2% to 2.5% of the sample.

Of note for this clone: Its target antigen remains unknown. Per-nucleotide qualities are absent, and no much larger clonotype sits a single base away.

Samples from volunteer blood donors who had recovered from COVID-19 were contributed by a second Seattle source. Each collaborating institution followed its own protocols to collect whole blood in K2EDTA tubes. For TCRbeta analysis, collaborators shipped samples in one of three forms: frozen whole blood, isolated PBMCs, or DNA extracted from either of those sample types. The CDR3 numbers 13 residues from cysteine through phenylalanine. Only CDR3 DNA remains: 39 bases, in frame from the first base. The germline V gene encodes CDR1 MNHNY and CDR2 SVGAGI (reference sequence). Trimming at the junction amounts to 2 bases on V and 4 bases on J, and the germline ends lie 9 bases apart.

The sample comprised peripheral blood. This clonotype originated in a woman aged 40 to 49 who had recovered from COVID-19. This chain joins TRBV6-6 to TRBJ2-7; the D gene remains uncertain. The bases read TGTGCCAGCAGTTACGTTGCGGTTTACGAGCAGTACTTC. Its coded protein is CASSYVAVYEQYF.